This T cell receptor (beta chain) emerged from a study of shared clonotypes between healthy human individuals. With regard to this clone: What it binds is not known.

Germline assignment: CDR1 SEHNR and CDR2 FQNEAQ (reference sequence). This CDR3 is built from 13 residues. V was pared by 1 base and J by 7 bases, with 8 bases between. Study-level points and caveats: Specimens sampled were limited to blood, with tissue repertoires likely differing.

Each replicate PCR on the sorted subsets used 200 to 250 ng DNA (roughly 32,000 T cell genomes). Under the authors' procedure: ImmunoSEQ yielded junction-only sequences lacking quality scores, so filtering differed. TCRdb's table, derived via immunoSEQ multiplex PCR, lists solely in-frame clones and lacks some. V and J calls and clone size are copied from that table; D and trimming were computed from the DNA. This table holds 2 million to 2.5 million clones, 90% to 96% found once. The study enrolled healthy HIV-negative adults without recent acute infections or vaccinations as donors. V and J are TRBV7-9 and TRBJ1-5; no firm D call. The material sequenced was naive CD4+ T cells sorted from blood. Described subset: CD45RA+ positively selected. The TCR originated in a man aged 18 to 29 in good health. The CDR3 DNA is TGTGCCAGCAGCTTAGAAGGTCCCCAGCCCCAGCATTTT. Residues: CASSLEGPQPQHF.